This entry lists 8 T cell receptor beta chains sequenced from one sample in a study of blood T cell repertoires in COVID-19. Using immunoSEQ multiplex PCR, the repertoire was profiled, and TCRdb retains in-frame clones only, with some absent. The table shows roughly 56,000 clones, with 70% to 90% occurring only once. The sequenced sample consisted of peripheral blood. The receptors derive from a man between 65 and 85 years old with acute or convalescent COVID-19.

CDR3 residues: CASSWGGGRGGELFF. For the CDR3, the DNA is TGTGCCAGCAGTTGGGGAGGGGGAAGGGGCGGGGAGCTGTTTTTT. The chain recombines TRBV27 with TRBJ2-2; D possibly corresponds to TRBD2 (7 bases). The CDR3 consists of 15 residues. The V gene lost 4 bases and the J gene lost 7 bases, with 16 bases spanning the gap. Germline V gene data show CDR1 as MNHEY and CDR2 as SMNVEV (reference sequence).

This clone was counted a single time. This sequence joins TRBV29-1 and TRBJ2-7; 8 bases map to TRBD1. Germline-derived CDR1 and CDR2 are SQVTM and ANQGSEA. V was clipped by 6 bases and J by 3 bases; unmatched bases: 4. This CDR3 is 12 amino acids long. The CDR3 DNA sequence: TGCAGCGTGGGACAGGTCGACTACGAGCAGTACTTC. Its protein product is CSVGQVDYEQYF.

With respect to this clone: At one boundary the junction diverges from the germline segment, which might be a read error. The V and J genes are TRBV19 and TRBJ2-5, with a possible D match to TRBD2 (7 bases). Germline V gives CDR1 LNHDA, CDR2 SQIVND (reference sequence). This CDR3 comprises 12 residues. The CDR3 region has the DNA TGTGCCAGTAGTACCGTCGGGGGGCCCCGGGACTTC. The encoded protein is CASSTVGGPRDF. The full variable domain, rest sourced from reference TRBV19 and TRBJ2-5, is DGGITQSPKYLFRKEGQNVTLSCEQNLNHDAMYWYRQDPGQGLRLIYYSQIVNDFQKGDIAEGYSVSREKKESFPLTVTSAQKNPTAFYLCASSTVGGPRDFGPGTRLLVL.

The chain couples TRBV2 to TRBJ2-2; D uncertain. Trimming shortened V by 5 bases and J by 6 bases, and 13 bases separated the two germline ends. This CDR3 comprises 14 residues. Germline V lookup: CDR1 SNHLY, CDR2 FYNNEI. CDR3 amino acids: CASSPQAWAGELFF. The CDR3 coding sequence is TGTGCCAGCAGTCCCCAGGCGTGGGCCGGGGAGCTGTTTTTT.

V and J are TRBV5-1 and TRBJ2-1; 10 positions agree with TRBD1. The CDR3 sequence is 16 residues long. CDR1 is SGHRS and CDR2 is YFSETQ in the germline V gene. J gave up 1 base and V 4 bases, and 5 bases lay outside the gene matches. CDR3 residues: CASSIGQGGSYNEQFF. DNA for the CDR3: TGCGCCAGCAGCATAGGACAGGGGGGTTCCTACAATGAGCAGTTCTTC.

The CDR3 DNA follows: TGCGCCAGCAGCCCCCGGGCGGGACCGAGCTATGGCTACACCTTC. It translates to CASSPRAGPSYGYTF. V and J are TRBV5-1 and TRBJ1-2; the D gene is possibly TRBD1 (5 bases). The CDR3 totals 15 residues. V gave up 4 bases and J gave up 4 bases, with 17 bases separating them. Germline V CDR1 and CDR2: SGHRS, YFSETQ.

The chain recombines TRBV6-2 or TRBV6-3 with TRBJ2-3; TRBD1 or TRBD2 may be the D gene (5 bases each). The CDR3 length is 14 residues. Germline V gene sequence: CDR1 MNHEY, CDR2 SVGEGT. Trimming shortened V by 6 bases and J by 1 base, and 11 bases separated the two germline ends. In nucleotides, the CDR3 is TGTGCCAGCAGCCCGGGGCCTCGCACAGATACGCAGTATTTT. Amino acid sequence: CASSPGPRTDTQYF.

This clone was seen a handful of times. This chain joins TRBV12-3 or TRBV12-4 and TRBJ1-2, with 7 positions matching TRBD1. This CDR3 has 13 residues. V shed 5 bases, J shed 6 bases, and the junction held 6 bases outside the gene matches. The CDR3 region has the DNA TGTGCCAGCAGTCCTACGACAGGGAATGGCTACACCTTC. It translates to CASSPTTGNGYTF.